These 32 T cell receptor beta chains were sequenced from one sample in a study of blood T cell repertoires in COVID-19 (TCRdb year 2020). Library generation was performed with the immunoSEQ multiplex PCR assay. What TCRdb holds here is the immuneACCESS table cut down to in-frame rearrangements. Part of the clones is not present; checked against another copy, under half of the missing clones reflect an unresolved V gene, and the others are unexplained. The table for this sample lists approximately 170,000 clones; 90% to 95% of them were counted only once. The top ten clonotypes cover less than 2% of the sample. Sequencing used peripheral blood. These TCRs come from a woman aged 60 to 75 with COVID-19, enrolled during active disease.

V gene TRBV6-5 combines with J gene TRBJ1-6; TRBD1 agrees at 10 bases. With V trimmed by 2 bases and J by 7 bases, 2 bases remained unmatched. This CDR3 spans 15 amino acids. The V gene's germline CDR1 is MNHEY and CDR2 SVGAGI. The chain's CDR3 is CASSYGTGANSPLHF. The DNA for the CDR3 is TGTGCCAGCAGTTACGGGACAGGGGCGAATTCACCCCTCCACTTT.

This chain uses TRBV7-8 with TRBJ2-4, with 10 bases lining up with TRBD2. Per germline, CDR1 SGHVS and CDR2 FQNEAQ. Trimming removed 7 bases from V and 6 bases from J; junction bases left unmatched: 3. The CDR3 contains 13 residues. Here the CDR3 reads CASNSGGGNIQYF. The DNA for the CDR3 is TGTGCCAGCAACAGCGGGGGGGGAAACATTCAGTACTTC.

The V call is TRBV5-4, the J call TRBJ2-1, with D uncertain. V dropped 3 bases and J dropped 8 bases, with 9 bases sitting between them. Germline V gene sequence: CDR1 SGHNT, CDR2 YYREEE (reference sequence). This CDR3 spans 12 amino acids. CDR3 nucleotide sequence: TGTGCCAGCAGCTCCCTGGGCTATGAGCAGTTCTTC. It specifies CASSSLGYEQFF.

The chain uses TRBV5-4 and TRBJ1-4, with D perhaps matching TRBD1 (5 bases). The CDR3 extends over 15 amino acids. Trimming took off 4 bases at V and 13 bases at J, with 23 bases between the two ends. CDR1 and CDR2 from the germline V gene are SGHNT and YYREEE (reference sequence). CDR3 nucleotide sequence: TGTGCCAGCAGCCCCGGGGGGGGAGTCCATAACGGACTGTTTTTT. Translated: CASSPGGGVHNGLFF.

V usage is TRBV25-1 and J usage is TRBJ1-4, with 8 bases matching TRBD1. In germline, CDR1 is MGHDK, CDR2 SYGVNS. This CDR3 is 14 amino acids long. Trimming removed 6 bases from V and 4 bases from J; junction bases left unmatched: 4. In DNA, the CDR3 is TGTGCCAGCAGACCGGGACAGGTTAATGAAAAACTGTTTTTT. It translates to CASRPGQVNEKLFF.

This chain connects TRBV19 to TRBJ2-1, with D unclear. V lost 1 base and J lost 4, with 8 bases in between. The CDR3 length is 14 residues. The V gene's germline CDR1 is LNHDA and CDR2 SQIVND (reference sequence). CDR3 sequence reads: CASSIGWPYNEQFF. The CDR3 DNA is TGTGCCAGTAGTATAGGGTGGCCTTACAATGAGCAGTTCTTC.

The J gene is TRBJ2-7, the V gene TRBV5-5, with unresolved D. Per germline, CDR1 SGHKS and CDR2 YYEKEE (reference sequence). Trimming took 0 bases from V and 3 from J, leaving 13 bases between them. The CDR3 extends over 15 amino acids. CDR3 protein: CASSLVYGPLYEQYF. The CDR3 nucleotides read TGTGCCAGCAGCTTGGTTTATGGGCCTCTCTACGAGCAGTACTTC.

J is TRBJ2-3 and V is TRBV2, with 7 bases matching TRBD2. The CDR3 is 15 amino acids. V lost 7 bases, J lost 2 bases, and 9 bases stayed unmatched. Germline loops: CDR1 SNHLY, CDR2 FYNNEI. CDR3 DNA sequence: TGTGCCAGCATCCGTGGGGGGGGATACACAGATACGCAGTATTTT. Its translation: CASIRGGGYTDTQYF.

The chain recombines TRBV6-5 with TRBJ1-5; D gene ambiguous. V was shortened by 7 bases and J by 4 bases, with 11 bases between the two germline ends. Germline V CDR1 and CDR2: MNHEY, SVGAGI. The CDR3 runs 13 residues. For the CDR3, the DNA is TGTGCCAGCACCTACAGTAGGAATCAGCCCCAGCATTTT. Residues: CASTYSRNQPQHF.

The genes are TRBV5-6 and TRBJ2-2; maybe TRBD2 (5 bases). Trimming removed 2 bases from V and 2 bases from J, with 10 bases in between. The CDR3 totals 15 residues. Germline CDR1 and CDR2: SGHDT and YYEEEE. CDR3 amino acids: CASSFRGYNTGELFF. The CDR3 region has the DNA TGTGCCAGCAGCTTTCGGGGATACAACACCGGGGAGCTGTTTTTT.

V is TRBV9 and J is TRBJ1-2; 7 bases are a match to TRBD1. This CDR3 region has 13 residues. V lost 6 bases and J lost 3; bases outside the gene matches: 5. Germline-derived CDR1 and CDR2 are SGDLS and YYNGEE. In DNA, the CDR3 is TGTGCCAGCACCCTCGGACAGGACTATGGCTACACCTTC. Its translation is CASTLGQDYGYTF.

This sequence joins TRBV5-1 and TRBJ2-4, with 7 bases fitting TRBD1. The CDR3 consists of 16 residues. Germline V gene data show CDR1 as SGHRS and CDR2 as YFSETQ. Unmatched junction bases numbered 13, after V lost 4 bases and J lost 6 bases. The CDR3 sequence is CASSLQGMVSGNIQYF. The CDR3 DNA reads TGCGCCAGCAGCCTACAGGGGATGGTGAGTGGAAACATTCAGTACTTC.

This chain links TRBV27 with TRBJ1-5, with 8 bases identical to TRBD1. Germline CDR1 MNHEY, CDR2 SMNVEV (reference sequence). This CDR3 contains 17 residues. The J segment lost 9 bases and the V segment lost 5 bases, leaving 18 bases of the junction unmatched. The CDR3 DNA follows: TGTGCCAGCAGTCGTCTCCTGGACAGGGCAACGGGTGGGCCCCAGCATTTT. It yields the protein CASSRLLDRATGGPQHF.

This clone was recorded once. The chain is built from TRBV10-3 and TRBJ1-4; 9 nucleotides line up with TRBD1. The CDR3 sequence is 14 residues long. The ends lost 2 bases at V and 8 bases at J; junction bases unmatched: 3. Germline V gene data show CDR1 as ENHRY and CDR2 as SYGVKD. Here the CDR3 DNA reads TGTGCCATCAGTGAGGCCGGGACAGGGGAAAAACTGTTTTTT. Translating it yields CAISEAGTGEKLFF.

The chain recombines TRBV30 with TRBJ2-7, with 8 bases identical to TRBD1. J gave up 4 bases and V 3 bases, and 2 bases lay outside the gene matches. Germline V gives CDR1 GTSNPN, CDR2 SVGIG (reference sequence). The CDR3 consists of 12 residues. The CDR3: CAWRRDRYEQYF. Written as DNA, the CDR3 is TGTGCCTGGAGGCGGGACAGGTACGAGCAGTACTTC.

The genes are TRBV7-2 and TRBJ2-3, with TRBD2 identical over 9 bases. The V and J ends lost 5 bases and 0 bases, in that order; junction bases with no gene match: 6. CDR1 SGHTA and CDR2 FQGNSA come from the germline V gene. The CDR3 is 16 amino acids. This CDR3 is CASSPRLAASTDTQYF. CDR3 in DNA: TGTGCCAGCAGCCCCCGACTAGCGGCTAGCACAGATACGCAGTATTTT. Based on the CDR3 plus reference TRBV7-2 and TRBJ2-3, the full variable domain is GAGVSQSPSNKVTEKGKDVELRCDPISGHTALYWYRQSLGQGLEFLIYFQGNSAPDKSGLPSDRFSAERTGGSVSTLTIQRTQQEDSAVYLCASSPRLAASTDTQYFGPGTRLTVL.

V is TRBV9 and J is TRBJ1-3, with 9 positions matching TRBD1. This CDR3 contains 14 residues. V was clipped by 4 bases and J by 8 bases; unmatched bases: 7. Germline V CDR1 and CDR2: SGDLS, YYNGEE. CDR3: CASSLQGAGDTIYF. In DNA, the CDR3 is TGTGCCAGCAGCCTACAGGGGGCTGGGGACACCATATATTTT.

This clone has a single count. CDR3 residues: CASSLVGVETQYF. The CDR3 bases are TGTGCCAGCAGCTTAGTAGGGGTAGAGACCCAGTACTTC. This sequence joins TRBV11-2 and TRBJ2-5; a possible D gene is TRBD1 (5 bases). The V end was cut by 1 base, the J end by 4 bases, with 7 bases between. CDR3 length equals 13 residues. CDR1 is SGHAT and CDR2 is FQNNGV in the germline V gene. The whole variable domain, filled in from reference TRBV11-2 and TRBJ2-5, reads EAGVAQSPRYKIIEKRQSVAFWCNPISGHATLYWYQQILGQGPKLLIQFQNNGVVDDSQLPKDRFSAERLKGVDSTLKIQPAKLEDSAVYLCASSLVGVETQYFGPGTRLLVL.

This sequence joins TRBV7-2 and TRBJ1-3; TRBD1 matches at 10 bases. The CDR3 is made up of 16 amino acids. Germline V gene sequence: CDR1 SGHTA, CDR2 FQGNSA. With 3 bases clipped from V and 2 bases from J, the junction kept 4 bases outside the gene matches. The CDR3 DNA reads TGTGCCAGCAGCTTGGGACAGGGGCCTACTGGAAACACCATATATTTT. It is translated as CASSLGQGPTGNTIYF.

V usage is TRBV7-8 and J usage is TRBJ1-6; no reliable D call. CDR1 and CDR2 from the germline V gene are SGHVS and FQNEAQ. This CDR3 has 17 amino acids. V lost 1 base and J 2 bases, leaving 12 bases between the germline ends. The CDR3 DNA is TGTGCCAGCAGCTTAGACGGCGGGCCTCCCTATAATTCACCCCTCCACTTT. Translating it yields CASSLDGGPPYNSPLHF.

About this clone itself: Other DNA variants within this sample encode the same CDR3. In DNA, the CDR3 is TGCGCCAGCAGCTTGACAGGGGGCAACTATGGCTACACCTTC. It yields the protein CASSLTGGNYGYTF. The V call is TRBV5-1, the J call TRBJ1-2; TRBD1 aligns across 9 bases. Trimming took 1 base from V and 2 from J; bases not matched to a gene: 0. This CDR3 region has 14 residues. Germline CDR1 is SGHRS and CDR2 is YFSETQ.

V gene TRBV6-2 or TRBV6-3 combines with J gene TRBJ1-1; possibly TRBD1 for D (5 bases). Germline values: CDR1 MNHEY, CDR2 SVGEGT. This CDR3 spans 15 amino acids. V lost 6 bases, J lost 0 bases, and 14 bases lay in between. CDR3 region: CASSPFLGVNTEAFF. DNA of the CDR3: TGTGCCAGCAGCCCATTTCTAGGGGTGAACACTGAAGCTTTCTTT.

CDR3 protein: CASSPQINSPLHF. CDR3 nucleotides: TGTGCCAGTAGTCCGCAGATTAATTCACCCCTCCACTTT. This chain uses TRBV19 with TRBJ1-6; no clear D gene. Germline-derived CDR1 and CDR2 are LNHDA and SQIVND (reference sequence). V was cut by 5 bases and J by 6 bases, with 8 bases left in between. There are 13 residues in the CDR3.

The chain links TRBV7-2 to TRBJ2-5; a weak D match, TRBD1 (6 bases). V was trimmed by 5 bases and J by 4 bases, leaving 17 bases between them. This CDR3 spans 15 amino acids. Germline V gene data show CDR1 as SGHTA and CDR2 as FQGNSA. CDR3 amino acids: CASSAEQGRRETQYF. DNA for the CDR3: TGTGCCAGCAGCGCAGAACAGGGCCGGCGAGAGACCCAGTACTTC.

The chain uses TRBV6-4 and TRBJ1-4; 7 bases fit TRBD1. The CDR3 spans 13 residues. Germline lookup yields CDR1 MRHNA and CDR2 SNTAGT. V shed 6 bases and J 8 bases; nucleotides not matched to a gene: 6. CDR3 loop: CASRNRGREKLFF. For the CDR3, the DNA is TGTGCCAGCAGGAACAGGGGACGGGAAAAACTGTTTTTT.

The CDR3 spells CASSNGRTYEQYF. CDR3 DNA: TGTGCCAGCAGTAACGGGAGGACCTACGAGCAGTACTTC. V usage is TRBV2 and J usage is TRBJ2-7; 7 nucleotides align to TRBD2. The trim removed 5 bases at V and 2 bases at J, leaving 3 bases unmatched. Germline V gives CDR1 SNHLY, CDR2 FYNNEI. This CDR3 region has 13 residues.

The chain joins TRBV5-4 to TRBJ2-3; D unresolved. Trimming shortened V by 0 bases and J by 4 bases, and 6 bases separated the two germline ends. Germline V gene lookup returns CDR1 SGHNT and CDR2 YYREEE (reference sequence). The CDR3 has 13 residues. The CDR3 DNA reads as TGTGCCAGCAGCTTGGTTATTTCAGATACGCAGTATTTT. Its protein is CASSLVISDTQYF.

This clone was picked up a small number of times. The chain links TRBV19 to TRBJ2-2; possibly TRBD2 for D (7 bases). This CDR3 is built from 14 residues. The V gene's germline CDR1 is LNHDA and CDR2 SQIVND (reference sequence). V was shortened by 8 bases and J by 1 base, with 11 bases between the two germline ends. This chain's CDR3 is CASSGGQNTGELFF. CDR3 nucleotides: TGTGCCAGTTCGGGGGGACAGAACACCGGGGAGCTGTTTTTT.

V and J are TRBV6-2 or TRBV6-3 and TRBJ1-5, with unresolved D. The germline gives CDR1 MNHEY, CDR2 SVGEGT. The CDR3 loop spans 13 amino acids. Trimming shortened V by 2 bases and J by 10 bases, and 12 bases separated the two germline ends. The CDR3 spells CASSYEAVLPQHF. DNA for the CDR3: TGTGCCAGCAGTTACGAGGCGGTCCTACCCCAGCATTTT.

The rearrangement uses TRBV6-5 and TRBJ1-1; D gene unclear. The V and J ends lost 7 bases and 1 base respectively, with 10 bases between them. Germline V gives CDR1 MNHEY, CDR2 SVGAGI. The CDR3 totals 13 residues. This chain's CDR3 is CASTTERNTEAFF. In DNA, the CDR3 is TGTGCCAGCACCACTGAGAGGAACACTGAAGCTTTCTTT.

This clone was detected once. This chain uses TRBV5-1 with TRBJ2-6; D may be TRBD1 (6 bases). This CDR3 region has 19 residues. Per germline, CDR1 SGHRS and CDR2 YFSETQ. Trimming cost V 1 base and J 0 bases, with 17 bases left between them. CDR3 sequence: CASSLQTGTRRSGANVLTF. CDR3 bases: TGCGCCAGCAGCTTGCAAACCGGGACACGCCGCTCTGGGGCCAACGTCCTGACTTTC.

The chain couples TRBV27 to TRBJ1-5; D unclear. There are 13 residues in the CDR3. Germline V CDR1 and CDR2: MNHEY, SMNVEV (reference sequence). The V and J ends lost 5 bases and 1 base respectively, with 6 bases between them. The CDR3 protein is CASSPRSNQPQHF. CDR3 nucleotides: TGTGCCAGCAGTCCCAGGAGCAATCAGCCCCAGCATTTT.